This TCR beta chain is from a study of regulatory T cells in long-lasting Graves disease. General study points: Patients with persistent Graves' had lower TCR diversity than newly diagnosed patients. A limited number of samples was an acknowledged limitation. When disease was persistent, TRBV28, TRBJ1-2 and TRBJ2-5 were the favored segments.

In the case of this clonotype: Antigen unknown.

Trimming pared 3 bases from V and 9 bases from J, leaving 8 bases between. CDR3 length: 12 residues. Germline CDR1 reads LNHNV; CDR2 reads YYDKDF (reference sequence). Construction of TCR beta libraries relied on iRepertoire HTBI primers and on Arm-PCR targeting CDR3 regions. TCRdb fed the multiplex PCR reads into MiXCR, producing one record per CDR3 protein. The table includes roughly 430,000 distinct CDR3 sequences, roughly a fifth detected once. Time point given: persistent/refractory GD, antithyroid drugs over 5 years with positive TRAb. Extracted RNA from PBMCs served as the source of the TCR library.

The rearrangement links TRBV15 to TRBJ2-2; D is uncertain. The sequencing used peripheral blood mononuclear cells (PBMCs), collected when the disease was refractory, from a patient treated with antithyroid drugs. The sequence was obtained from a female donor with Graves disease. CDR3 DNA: TGTGCCACCAGCAGTGGAGTCCGGGAGCTGTTTTTT. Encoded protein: CATSSGVRELFF.